Listed here are 27 T cell receptor beta chains from one sample, sequenced in a study of T cell responses to AZD1222 COVID-19 vaccine. Clones were sequenced by immunoSEQ multiplex PCR, and TCRdb holds only the in-frame ones, with some missing. The table shows 130,000 to 150,000 clones, with 70% to 90% occurring only once. The sequenced sample was peripheral blood, obtained on day 0 of AZD1222 vaccination. The receptors stem from an adult in good health.

V is TRBV4-3 and J is TRBJ2-7; no definite D call. This CDR3 is 16 amino acids long. CDR1 LGHNA and CDR2 YSLEER come from the germline V gene. Deletions cut 3 bases from V and 2 bases from J, with 17 bases between. CDR3 nucleotide sequence: TGCGCCAGCAGCCAGGAAGGGTCTATCCCCACCTACGAGCAGTACTTC. It encodes CASSQEGSIPTYEQYF.

This chain links TRBV6-5 with TRBJ1-2; maybe TRBD1 (6 bases). CDR1 MNHEY and CDR2 SVGAGI come from the germline V gene. Trimming took 7 bases from V and 5 from J, leaving 20 bases between them. CDR3 length equals 15 residues. CDR3 nucleotides: TGTGCCAGCACCCCCTCGGGGGGGCCGCCGTATGGCTACACCTTC. As protein: CASTPSGGPPYGYTF.

This chain uses TRBV18 with TRBJ1-2; D perhaps matches TRBD1 (5 bases). Germline loops: CDR1 KGHSH, CDR2 LQKENI. CDR3 length: 15 amino acids. Trimming left V 5 bases short and J 4 bases short, with 17 bases between. The CDR3 sequence is CASSSSWDGSYGYTF. In DNA form, the CDR3 reads TGTGCCAGCTCATCTTCCTGGGACGGAAGCTATGGCTACACCTTC.

The chain links TRBV19 to TRBJ2-4; D is perhaps TRBD1 (5 bases). Germline V CDR1 and CDR2: LNHDA, SQIVND (reference sequence). There are 15 residues in the CDR3. The ends were cut back, 4 bases at V and 4 bases at J, with 14 bases in the middle. CDR3 sequence reads: CASSSARGGKNIQYF. The CDR3 DNA follows: TGTGCCAGTAGTAGCGCAAGGGGTGGGAAAAACATTCAGTACTTC.

The rearrangement uses TRBV30 and TRBJ1-6; 7 bases line up with TRBD1. This CDR3 has 15 residues. The V segment lost 8 bases and the J segment 5 bases; nucleotides outside the gene matches: 12. Germline lookup yields CDR1 GTSNPN and CDR2 SVGIG (reference sequence). The chain's CDR3 is CAVKTGTVNNSPLHF. DNA of the CDR3: TGTGCCGTAAAGACCGGGACAGTTAATAATTCACCCCTCCACTTT.

CDR3 protein: CAISGGGGDTQYF. The CDR3 DNA reads TGTGCCATCAGTGGTGGAGGGGGTGATACGCAGTATTTT. The rearrangement links TRBV10-3 to TRBJ2-3; D is possibly TRBD1 or TRBD2 (6 bases each). Germline values: CDR1 ENHRY, CDR2 SYGVKD. Trimming pared 4 bases from V and 6 bases from J, leaving 11 bases between. The CDR3 has 13 residues.

The chain couples TRBV30 to TRBJ2-3, with 11 bases identical to TRBD2. The V and J ends lost 0 bases and 4 bases, in that order; junction bases with no gene match: 6. The CDR3 spans 16 residues. Germline V gene lookup returns CDR1 GTSNPN and CDR2 SVGIG (reference sequence). CDR3: CAWSVKLAGGSDTQYF. The CDR3, as DNA: TGTGCCTGGAGTGTAAAGCTAGCGGGGGGATCAGATACGCAGTATTTT. Together with reference TRBV30 and TRBJ2-3, the CDR3 gives the full variable domain: SQTIHQWPATLVQPVGSPLSLECTVEGTSNPNLYWYRQAAGRGLQLLFYSVGIGQISSEVPQNLSASRPQDRQFILSSKKLLLSDSGFYLCAWSVKLAGGSDTQYFGPGTRLTVL.

V is TRBV15 and J is TRBJ1-2; 9 bases line up with TRBD1. The CDR3 covers 15 residues. CDR1 is LNHNV, CDR2 YYDKDF, per germline (reference sequence). The V and J ends lost 0 bases and 8 bases, in that order; junction bases with no gene match: 7. CDR3 sequence: CATSREGTGSVGYTF. The CDR3 nucleotides are TGTGCCACCAGCAGAGAGGGGACAGGGTCGGTCGGCTACACCTTC.

This clone occurred many times. V gene TRBV2 combines with J gene TRBJ1-5, with D unclear. Germline V CDR1 and CDR2: SNHLY, FYNNEI. The length of the CDR3 is 15 residues. Trimming pared 6 bases from V and 4 bases from J, leaving 16 bases between. CDR3 nucleotides: TGTGCCAGCAGCAATTCCGGGTCTGCAAATCAGCCCCAGCATTTT. This gives the protein CASSNSGSANQPQHF.

The chain uses TRBV18 and TRBJ1-1; TRBD1 agrees at 9 bases. CDR1 and CDR2 from the germline V gene are KGHSH and LQKENI. The junction had 5 bases not matched to a gene; V was cut back by 4 bases and J by 5 bases. This CDR3 is 14 amino acids long. The chain's CDR3 is CASSHPDRGTEAFF. CDR3 nucleotides: TGTGCCAGCTCACACCCCGACAGGGGGACTGAAGCTTTCTTT. Supplemented by reference TRBV18 and TRBJ1-1, the full variable domain reads NAGVMQNPRHLVRRRGQEARLRCSPMKGHSHVYWYRQLPEEGLKFMVYLQKENIIDESGMPKERFSAEFPKEGPSILRIQQVVRGDSAAYFCASSHPDRGTEAFFGQGTRLTVV.

The chain recombines TRBV18 with TRBJ1-1; perhaps TRBD1 as D (5 bases). The CDR3 is 13 residues long. V lost 5 bases and J lost 4, with 11 bases in between. CDR1 is KGHSH and CDR2 is LQKENI in the germline V gene. The CDR3 coding sequence is TGTGCCAGCTCAGAAGCTCAGGGCACTGAAGCTTTCTTT. It encodes CASSEAQGTEAFF. Filled out from reference TRBV18 and TRBJ1-1, the complete variable domain reads NAGVMQNPRHLVRRRGQEARLRCSPMKGHSHVYWYRQLPEEGLKFMVYLQKENIIDESGMPKERFSAEFPKEGPSILRIQQVVRGDSAAYFCASSEAQGTEAFFGQGTRLTVV.

The chain has TRBV27 and TRBJ2-2, with 8 bases fitting TRBD2. V trimming: 6 bases; J trimming: 2 bases; junction bases outside the gene matches: 8. This CDR3 region has 16 residues. Germline CDR1 MNHEY, CDR2 SMNVEV (reference sequence). CDR3 loop: CASSSRGRINTGELFF. For the CDR3, the DNA is TGTGCCAGCAGCTCCCGCGGGAGGATTAACACCGGGGAGCTGTTTTTT.

This chain links TRBV11-2 with TRBJ2-7; tentatively, D is TRBD1 or TRBD2 (6 bases each). CDR1 and CDR2 (germline): SGHAT, FQNNGV. The CDR3 is made up of 13 amino acids. V was shortened by 6 bases and J by 4 bases, with 13 bases between the two germline ends. This chain's CDR3 is CASRSVGGYEQYF. CDR3 in DNA: TGTGCCAGCAGATCAGTAGGGGGGTACGAGCAGTACTTC.

This chain links TRBV11-2 with TRBJ1-5, with D unresolved. Deletions cut 5 bases from V and 1 base from J, with 6 bases between. CDR3 length: 13 residues. Germline V gene lookup returns CDR1 SGHAT and CDR2 FQNNGV. CDR3 nucleotides: TGTGCCAGCAGCGTCAGGAGCAATCAGCCCCAGCATTTT. It is translated as CASSVRSNQPQHF.

V is TRBV27 and J is TRBJ1-6; unclear D gene. The V and J ends lost 6 bases and 0 bases respectively, with 12 bases between them. The CDR3 consists of 16 residues. Germline V gene lookup returns CDR1 MNHEY and CDR2 SMNVEV (reference sequence). The CDR3 protein is CASSSAESSYNSPLHF. The CDR3 DNA sequence: TGTGCCAGCAGCTCCGCTGAAAGCTCCTATAATTCACCCCTCCACTTT.

The rearrangement joins TRBV7-9 to TRBJ1-1; TRBD1 is a possible D gene (5 bases). The CDR3 contains 16 residues. The germline CDR1 and CDR2 sequences are SEHNR and FQNEAQ (reference sequence). With 5 bases removed from V and 1 base from J, the gap between germline ends came to 17 bases. The CDR3 sequence is CASSPGWGQSNTEAFF. CDR3 nucleotides: TGTGCCAGCAGCCCTGGTTGGGGCCAGTCGAACACTGAAGCTTTCTTT.

The chain carries TRBV18 and TRBJ2-3; 9 bases agree with TRBD1. The length of the CDR3 is 15 residues. Germline CDR1 reads KGHSH; CDR2 reads LQKENI. V was clipped by 6 bases and J by 2 bases; unmatched bases: 6. The CDR3 is CASSRQGVTTDTQYF. The DNA of the CDR3 is TGTGCCAGCTCCAGACAGGGGGTAACCACAGATACGCAGTATTTT.

CDR3 sequence: CSLSGGETDTQYF. The CDR3, as DNA: TGCAGCTTAAGCGGGGGGGAGACAGATACGCAGTATTTT. This chain links TRBV29-1 with TRBJ2-3, with 10 bases identical to TRBD2. Germline values: CDR1 SQVTM, CDR2 ANQGSEA. The J segment lost 3 bases and the V segment lost 8 bases, leaving 5 bases of the junction unmatched. The CDR3 contains 13 residues.

The chain uses TRBV5-5 and TRBJ1-3; no definite D call. The CDR3 runs to 15 residues. Trimming shortened V by 3 bases and J by 2 bases, and 12 bases separated the two germline ends. In germline, CDR1 is SGHKS, CDR2 YYEKEE (reference sequence). The CDR3 region is CASSSALSAGNTIYF. In DNA, the CDR3 is TGTGCCAGCAGCTCAGCGCTGTCGGCTGGAAACACCATATATTTT.

This chain links TRBV19 with TRBJ1-1; TRBD1 agrees at 7 bases. V was pared by 5 bases and J by 2 bases, with 11 bases of the junction left unmatched. The germline V gene encodes CDR1 LNHDA and CDR2 SQIVND (reference sequence). The length of the CDR3 is 16 residues. Here the CDR3 DNA reads TGTGCCAGTAGTGGAGCCCTCGGACAGGCCAACACTGAAGCTTTCTTT. The encoded protein is CASSGALGQANTEAFF.

The V gene is TRBV10-3, the J gene TRBJ1-4, with D uncertain. V gave up 2 bases and J gave up 7 bases, with 11 bases separating them. CDR1 is ENHRY and CDR2 is SYGVKD in the germline V gene. The CDR3 extends over 14 amino acids. The CDR3 spells CAISEEGSVEKLFF. DNA of the CDR3: TGTGCCATCAGTGAGGAAGGTTCAGTTGAAAAACTGTTTTTT.

This chain joins TRBV5-1 and TRBJ2-7, with a weak D call TRBD2 (6 bases). CDR1 is SGHRS and CDR2 is YFSETQ in the germline V gene. The CDR3 covers 13 residues. V shed 4 bases and J shed 4 bases, with 12 bases lying between them. CDR3 region: CASSQPGGYEQYF. For the CDR3, the DNA is TGCGCCAGCAGCCAACCCGGGGGATACGAGCAGTACTTC.

This clone was seen a single time. The chain carries TRBV19 and TRBJ1-2, with 7 bases aligning to TRBD1. The CDR3 covers 15 residues. V was pared by 6 bases and J by 4 bases, with 11 bases of the junction left unmatched. In germline, CDR1 is LNHDA, CDR2 SQIVND (reference sequence). The CDR3 is CASRRDRGSLYGYTF. The CDR3 nucleotides are TGTGCCAGTAGACGGGACAGAGGCTCTCTCTATGGCTACACCTTC.

The chain joins TRBV28 to TRBJ2-7; TRBD1 might be the D (6 bases). Trimming shortened V by 2 bases and J by 6 bases, and 20 bases separated the two germline ends. Germline values: CDR1 MDHEN, CDR2 SYDVKM. CDR3 length: 16 amino acids. In DNA, the CDR3 is TGTGCCAGCAGTTTAGGAGTCCAGGGGCAATTGGGCGAGCAGTACTTC. Protein: CASSLGVQGQLGEQYF.

The rearrangement links TRBV6-5 to TRBJ1-3; D possibly corresponds to TRBD1 (5 bases). The CDR3 consists of 14 residues. Trimming cost V 7 bases and J 5 bases, with 15 bases left between them. Looked up from germline, CDR1 is MNHEY and CDR2 is SVGAGI. The DNA of the CDR3 is TGTGCCAGCACCCAGGCAGGGTTCAGAAACACCATATATTTT. It is translated as CASTQAGFRNTIYF.

CDR3: CASSVATGGTEAFF. The CDR3 DNA is TGTGCCAGCAGCGTAGCGACAGGCGGTACTGAAGCTTTCTTT. The chain recombines TRBV9 with TRBJ1-1; possible D gene TRBD1, 6 bases. Germline assignment: CDR1 SGDLS and CDR2 YYNGEE. There are 14 residues in the CDR3. Between the trimmed V and J ends, which lost 0 bases and 5 bases, there was a span of 11 bases.

This clone was recorded once. The chain joins TRBV10-3 to TRBJ1-2, with D possibly matching TRBD1 (5 bases). This CDR3 region has 14 residues. V lost 5 bases to trimming and J lost 10 bases, with 20 bases between them. CDR1 is ENHRY and CDR2 is SYGVKD in the germline V gene. This CDR3 reads CAISSRDRLEDYTF. CDR3 nucleotide sequence: TGTGCCATCAGTTCAAGGGACCGACTTGAAGACTACACCTTC.